This T cell receptor beta chain was captured by sequencing in a study of blood T cell repertoires in COVID-19. Study summary: From the United States, Italy and Spain came samples of acute and convalescent COVID-19.

Germline V lookup: CDR1 ENHRY, CDR2 SYGVKD. V lost 10 bases to trimming and J lost 3 bases; unmatched junction nucleotides: 14. The CDR3 contains 15 residues. Sequencing was performed with immunoSEQ multiplex PCR; in TCRdb, only in-frame clones are kept and a portion is missing. The sample has around 130,000 clones, roughly 86% seen once; the top ten hold 3% to 4%. The clonotype comes from a woman in her sixties with acute or convalescent COVID-19. The material sequenced was peripheral blood. The chain recombines TRBV10-3 with TRBJ2-5; the match to TRBD1 covers 7 bases. The CDR3 spells CATGTGQGVKETQYF. The CDR3 DNA reads as TGTGCCACAGGGACGGGTCAGGGGGTCAAAGAGACCCAGTACTTC.